The text below deals with one TCR beta chain. Its antigen is as yet unknown. These data are taken from a study of blood T cells in healthy people across ages. Study-wide points: Age advanced and TCR beta diversity per million T cells fell, roughly linearly. In long-lived donors, naive CD4+ cell counts and diversity exceeded those of aged donors.

The CDR3 consists of 15 residues. The V and J ends lost 4 bases and 7 bases respectively, with 17 bases between them. The germline CDR1 and CDR2 sequences are SNHLY and FYNNEI. Primers used in a second PCR of about 6 to 11 cycles were a sample-barcoded 5' primer and a J-beta primer mix. TCRdb called the 5' RACE reads again in MiXCR, with one record for every CDR3 protein. Of some 1.7 million distinct CDR3 sequences in the sample, 28% were seen once. The V and J genes are TRBV2 and TRBJ2-1; D perhaps matches TRBD2 (6 bases). What was sequenced was blood. This TCR came from a woman younger than 45 in good health. The CDR3 bases are TGTGCCAGCAGTGGGGATCGCGGGGAGAGTAATGAGCAGTTCTTC. This translates into CASSGDRGESNEQFF.